The TCR beta chain under discussion was sequenced for a study of blood T cells in healthy people across ages. Trimming removed 0 bases from V and 8 bases from J, with 16 bases in between. Germline values: CDR1 DFQATT, CDR2 SNEGSKA (reference sequence). The CDR3 has 15 residues. The second PCR ran roughly 6 to 11 cycles with a sample-barcoded 5' primer and J-beta primers. TCRdb recomputed calls from the 5' RACE reads with MiXCR, one row per CDR3 protein. In the table there are 1 million or so distinct CDR3 sequences, approximately 25% of which are singletons. This clonotype occurred a few times. These data are also associated with another study on T cells of mothers and their children. That work states: The authors found no persistent microchimeric T cell clones.

The sequence derives from a girl under 10 years old in good health. This chain uses TRBV20-1 with TRBJ1-4, with D possibly TRBD1 on 5 matching bases. Sequencing input: blood. Here the CDR3 reads CSARDTRGFEEKLFF. In nucleotides, the CDR3 is TGCAGTGCTAGAGATACGAGGGGATTCGAAGAAAAACTGTTTTTT.